This TCR beta chain was identified in a study of Graves' ophthalmopathy and Graves' hyperthyroidism. Study observations and caveats: Both an approximately 68% sensitivity and a 72.22% specificity characterized the model's predictions of ophthalmopathy progression.

TCR beta CDR3 regions were amplified from RNA transcripts. Second-round multiplex PCR came after first-round RT-PCR with HTBI primers. MiXCR was run by TCRdb on the multiplex PCR reads, yielding one entry per CDR3 protein. The profile shows approximately 700,000 distinct CDR3 sequences, 35% to 50% of them singletons. The J segment lost 3 bases and the V segment lost 9 bases, leaving 7 bases of the junction unmatched. CDR3 length: 13 residues. From germline, CDR1 is MGHDK and CDR2 SYGVNS. In its sample, this clonotype was seen a few times. The antigen remains unidentified. The V and J genes are TRBV25-1 and TRBJ1-1; 7 positions agree with TRBD1. The source of this sequence is an adult man with Graves' ophthalmopathy. Input material: peripheral blood. In DNA, the CDR3 is TGTGCCAGTAAAACAGGGGCATACACTGAAGCTTTCTTT. This sequence encodes CASKTGAYTEAFF.